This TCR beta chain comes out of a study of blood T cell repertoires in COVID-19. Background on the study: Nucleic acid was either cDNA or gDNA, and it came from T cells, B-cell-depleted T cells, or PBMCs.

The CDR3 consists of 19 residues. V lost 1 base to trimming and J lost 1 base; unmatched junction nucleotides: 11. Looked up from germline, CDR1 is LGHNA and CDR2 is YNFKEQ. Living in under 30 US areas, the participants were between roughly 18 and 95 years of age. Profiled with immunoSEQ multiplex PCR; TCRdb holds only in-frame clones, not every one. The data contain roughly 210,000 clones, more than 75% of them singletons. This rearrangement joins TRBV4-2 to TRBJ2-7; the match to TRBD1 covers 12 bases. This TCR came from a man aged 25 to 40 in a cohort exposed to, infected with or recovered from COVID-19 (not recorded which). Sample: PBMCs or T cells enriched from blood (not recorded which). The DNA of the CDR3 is TGTGCCAGCAGCCAAGTGATCAGAGGGACAGGGGGCGAGTCCTACGAGCAGTACTTC. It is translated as CASSQVIRGTGGESYEQYF.